One sample yielded the 19 T cell receptor beta chains listed below, sequenced in a study of spatial heterogeneity in lung cancer. Time point noted: sample taken at primary tumor resection. Material for sequencing was whole RNA from tumor, nontumor lung or frozen PBMC, left unsorted. TCRdb analysed the 5' RACE reads with MiXCR anew, one entry per CDR3 protein. This sample has 45,000 to 55,000 distinct CDR3 sequences, with approximately 5.3% found just once. The starting material was PBMCs, obtained at surgery. The receptors come from a male donor with early-stage non-small cell lung cancer.

V usage is TRBV20-1 and J usage is TRBJ2-2, with a weak D call TRBD1 (8 bases). V was cut by 2 bases and J by 6 bases, with 13 bases left in between. CDR3 size: 14 residues. CDR1 and CDR2 from the germline V gene are DFQATT and SNEGSKA (reference sequence). The CDR3 DNA is TGCAGTGCTAGAAGCGGGACAGGCTCCGGGGAGCTGTTTTTT. It codes for CSARSGTGSGELFF.

This clonotype occurred many times. The chain recombines TRBV27 with TRBJ1-4; D is possibly TRBD1 (6 bases). V lost 6 bases to trimming and J lost 4 bases, with 9 bases between them. CDR3 length: 13 residues. From germline, CDR1 is MNHEY and CDR2 SMNVEV (reference sequence). The CDR3 protein is CASRGAGNEKLFF. The CDR3 DNA sequence: TGTGCCAGCAGGGGGGCGGGTAATGAAAAACTGTTTTTT.

This clonotype appeared many times. The rearrangement links TRBV4-3 to TRBJ2-5; D is perhaps TRBD1 (5 bases). The CDR3 is made up of 16 amino acids. Per the germline V gene, CDR1 is LGHNA and CDR2 is YSLEER. Trimming took off 1 base at V and 5 bases at J, with 17 bases between the two ends. The CDR3 DNA reads as TGCGCCAGCAGCCAAGTGGGCGGACACGCGAGGGAGACCCAGTACTTC. Translating it yields CASSQVGGHARETQYF.

This clonotype was seen at least ten times. V is TRBV7-2 and J is TRBJ2-6; D gene uncertain. Germline-derived CDR1 and CDR2 are SGHTA and FQGNSA. The CDR3 totals 13 residues. V was cut by 7 bases and J by 1 base, with 5 bases left in between. The CDR3 region is CASKDSGANVLTF. The CDR3 nucleotides are TGTGCCAGCAAAGATTCTGGGGCCAACGTCCTGACTTTC.

This clonotype was observed at least ten times. This CDR3 reads CASSLGTPVRANVLTF. The CDR3 bases are TGTGCCAGCAGCTTGGGGACCCCCGTCCGGGCCAACGTCCTGACTTTC. This rearrangement joins TRBV5-6 to TRBJ2-6; unclear D gene. The germline V and J ends were trimmed by 0 bases and 5 bases, with 12 bases remaining between them. CDR1 is SGHDT and CDR2 is YYEEEE in the germline V gene. The CDR3 contains 16 residues.

In this sample, this clonotype turned up many times. The J gene is TRBJ1-2, the V gene TRBV7-2, with D hard to call. This CDR3 region has 14 residues. Between the trimmed V and J ends, which lost 1 base and 4 bases, there was a span of 10 bases. Germline-derived CDR1 and CDR2 are SGHTA and FQGNSA. The DNA of the CDR3 is TGTGCCAGCAGCTTAGGGGTTTCCGGCTATGGCTACACCTTC. This encodes CASSLGVSGYGYTF.

This clonotype was seen many times. The chain is built from TRBV5-1 and TRBJ1-3; perhaps TRBD1 as D (5 bases). Germline loops: CDR1 SGHRS, CDR2 YFSETQ. CDR3 length: 15 amino acids. The V and J ends lost 4 bases and 0 bases respectively, with 11 bases between them. The CDR3 loop is CASSPGRFSGNTIYF. CDR3 in DNA: TGCGCCAGCAGCCCGGGACGGTTCTCTGGAAACACCATATATTTT.

As for this clonotype: Possible read error: a much larger clone is one base away. The CDR3 carries no conserved terminal phenylalanine or tryptophan, so it likely arises from a read error. The J gene is TRBJ2-3, the V gene TRBV11-1; 8 nucleotides match TRBD2. The CDR3 extends over 14 amino acids. Germline V lookup: CDR1 SGHAT, CDR2 FQDESV (reference sequence). The CDR3 protein is CATSGRGGTDTQYS. The CDR3 DNA is TGTGCCACCAGCGGGAGAGGGGGCACAGATACGCAGTATTCT.

This clonotype was observed at least ten times. The gene calls are TRBV20-1 and TRBJ2-7; D perhaps matches TRBD1 (6 bases). The CDR3 contains 17 residues. Trimming took 5 bases from V and 2 from J, leaving 25 bases between them. Germline V gene data show CDR1 as DFQATT and CDR2 as SNEGSKA (reference sequence). CDR3 bases: TGCAGTGCTGCTAATCGAGGGCGATGGGGGCTCCCCTACGAGCAGTACTTC. Residues: CSAANRGRWGLPYEQYF.

This clonotype was seen ten or more times. V and J are TRBV3-1 and TRBJ2-1, with TRBD2 matching 11 bases. Germline CDR1 and CDR2: LGHDT and YNNKEL (reference sequence). This CDR3 region has 15 residues. Trimming at V came to 1 base and at J to 7 bases, leaving 3 bases not matched to a gene. CDR3 protein: CASSQGSGRGNEQFF. Written as DNA, the CDR3 is TGTGCCAGCAGCCAAGGTAGCGGGAGGGGTAATGAGCAGTTCTTC.

This clonotype was observed at least ten times. The chain has TRBV28 and TRBJ2-7; 7 bases line up with TRBD1. J lost 9 bases, V lost 7 bases, and 9 bases had no gene match. Germline loops: CDR1 MDHEN, CDR2 SYDVKM. This CDR3 is built from 12 residues. In DNA form, the CDR3 reads TGTGCCAGCACGCCCGACAGGGCAAGGCAGTACTTC. This gives the protein CASTPDRARQYF.

A few counts support this clonotype. The gene calls are TRBV2 and TRBJ2-5; D gene uncertain. This CDR3 is built from 13 residues. The germline gives CDR1 SNHLY, CDR2 FYNNEI. Between the trimmed V and J ends, which lost 1 base and 3 bases, there was a span of 6 bases. The CDR3, as DNA: TGTGCCAGCAGTGAAGGTCTGAAAGAGACCCAGTACTTC. Translation: CASSEGLKETQYF. The full variable domain, in which reference TRBV2 and TRBJ2-5 provide the parts outside the CDR3, is EPEVTQTPSHQVTQMGQEVILRCVPISNHLYFYWYRQILGQKVEFLVSFYNNEISEKSEIFDDQFSVERPDGSNFTLKIRSTKLEDSAMYFCASSEGLKETQYFGPGTRLLVL.

J is TRBJ2-7 and V is TRBV7-9; D tentatively reads TRBD1 or TRBD2 (5 bases each). CDR3 length: 13 residues. The V gene lost 8 bases and the J gene lost 0 bases, with 11 bases spanning the gap. Germline CDR1 SEHNR, CDR2 FQNEAQ (reference sequence). The CDR3 nucleotides are TGTGCCAGCGAAGGGACGGCCTCCTACGAGCAGTACTTC. Translated: CASEGTASYEQYF.

This clonotype came up many times. The chain links TRBV5-1 to TRBJ2-6; TRBD1 matches at 7 bases. The V gene's germline CDR1 is SGHRS and CDR2 YFSETQ. The CDR3 totals 16 residues. J gave up 0 bases and V 4 bases, and 4 bases lay outside the gene matches. The CDR3 region is CASSGDSISGANVLTF. The CDR3 DNA reads TGCGCCAGCAGCGGGGACAGTATCTCTGGGGCCAACGTCCTGACTTTC.

In this sample, this clonotype turned up many times. This rearrangement joins TRBV27 to TRBJ2-1; unclear D gene. The ends were cut back, 7 bases at V and 1 base at J, with 11 bases in the middle. This CDR3 is built from 14 residues. Germline values: CDR1 MNHEY, CDR2 SMNVEV (reference sequence). Written as DNA, the CDR3 is TGTGCCAGCAAACTTGAGTTATCCTACAATGAGCAGTTCTTC. Its protein is CASKLELSYNEQFF.

This clonotype was counted ten times or more. The chain couples TRBV9 to TRBJ2-7; TRBD2 might be the D (5 bases). CDR1 is SGDLS, CDR2 YYNGEE, per germline. V was trimmed by 0 bases and J by 0 bases, leaving 7 bases between them. This CDR3 contains 14 residues. As DNA, the CDR3 is TGTGCCAGCAGCGTAGAACTAGGCTCCTACGAGCAGTACTTC. Translating gives CASSVELGSYEQYF.

CDR3 DNA sequence: TGCGCCAGTAACCTAGCGGGAGGAATCGAGCAGTACTTC. Its protein is CASNLAGGIEQYF. The V call is TRBV10-2, the J call TRBJ2-7; the match to TRBD2 covers 11 bases. The junction had 7 bases not matched to a gene; V was cut back by 9 bases and J by 6 bases. In germline, CDR1 is WSHSY, CDR2 SAAADI. The CDR3 consists of 13 residues.

This clonotype appeared many times. The chain recombines TRBV29-1 with TRBJ2-5, with D possibly being TRBD1 (5 bases). Trimming stripped 6 bases from V and 5 bases from J, with 16 bases between. This CDR3 has 13 residues. Germline-derived CDR1 and CDR2 are SQVTM and ANQGSEA. CDR3 region: CSVDTRDRETQYF. In DNA, the CDR3 is TGCAGCGTCGATACCAGGGATAGGGAGACCCAGTACTTC.

This clonotype was observed many times. V gene TRBV29-1 combines with J gene TRBJ1-2; D is ambiguous. Germline V gene lookup returns CDR1 SQVTM and CDR2 ANQGSEA. V was pared by 1 base and J by 6 bases, with 3 bases between. CDR3 length: 10 residues. The CDR3 DNA reads TGCAGCGTTGAAGGAAATGGCTACACCTTC. Protein product: CSVEGNGYTF.